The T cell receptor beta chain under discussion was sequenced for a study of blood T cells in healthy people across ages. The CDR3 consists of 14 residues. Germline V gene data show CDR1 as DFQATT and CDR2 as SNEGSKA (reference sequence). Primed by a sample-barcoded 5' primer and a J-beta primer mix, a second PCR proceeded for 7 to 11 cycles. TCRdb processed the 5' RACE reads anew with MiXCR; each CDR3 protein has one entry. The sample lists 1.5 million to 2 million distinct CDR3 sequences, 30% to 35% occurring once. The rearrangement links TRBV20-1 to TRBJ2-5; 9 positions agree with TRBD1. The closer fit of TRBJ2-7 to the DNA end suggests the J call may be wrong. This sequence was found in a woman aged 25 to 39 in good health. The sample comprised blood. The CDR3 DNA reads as TGCAGTTCGACAGGGGGGGGCCAGGGCTACGAGCAGTACTTC. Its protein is CSSTGGGQGYEQYF.